This record covers a single T cell receptor beta chain. The data stem from a study of shared clonotypes between healthy human individuals. The protocol was immunoSEQ multiplex PCR, while the TCRdb copy is restricted to in-frame clones and leaves out a portion. The data show some 470,000 clones, roughly four fifths seen once. CDR3 length equals 15 residues. The germline CDR1 and CDR2 sequences are LGHNA and YSLEER. The V gene lost 3 bases and the J gene lost 3 bases, with 15 bases spanning the gap. J is TRBJ2-7 and V is TRBV4-3, with D possibly TRBD1 on 6 matching bases. The source is a woman in her thirties or forties in good health. Some clones in this sample may be carry-over from other donors' samples. The specimen sequenced was PBMCs. DNA of the CDR3: TGCGCCAGCAGCCACGCCCTGACAGGAGACTACGAGCAGTACTTC. Translated: CASSHALTGDYEQYF.